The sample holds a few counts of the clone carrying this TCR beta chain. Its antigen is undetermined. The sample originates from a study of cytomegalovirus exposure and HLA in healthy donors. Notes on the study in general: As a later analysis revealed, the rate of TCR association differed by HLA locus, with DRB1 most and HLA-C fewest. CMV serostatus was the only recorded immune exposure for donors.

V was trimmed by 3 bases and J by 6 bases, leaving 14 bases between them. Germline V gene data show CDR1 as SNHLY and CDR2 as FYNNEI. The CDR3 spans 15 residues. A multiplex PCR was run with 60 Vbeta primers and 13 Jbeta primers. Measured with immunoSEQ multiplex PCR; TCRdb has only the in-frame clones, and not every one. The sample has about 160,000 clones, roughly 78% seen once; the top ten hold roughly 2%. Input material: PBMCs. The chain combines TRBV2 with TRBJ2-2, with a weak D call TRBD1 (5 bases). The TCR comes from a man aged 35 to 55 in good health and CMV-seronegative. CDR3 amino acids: CASSEQGFFSGELFF. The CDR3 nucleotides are TGTGCCAGCAGTGAGCAGGGTTTTTTCTCCGGGGAGCTGTTTTTT.